The following is a TCR beta chain sequence with its context. This entry is derived from a study of shared T cell receptors in the human thymus. With 3 bases removed from V and 0 bases from J, the gap between germline ends came to 14 bases. There are 17 residues in the CDR3. The germline V gene has CDR1 SGHTA and CDR2 FQGNSA. TCRdb keeps only in-frame clones here, not all; method: immunoSEQ multiplex PCR. This table has 650,000 to 950,000 clones, approximately 85% appearing once. These same data were also listed under a study on human thymus T cells.

The sequence came from a girl younger than two with a congenital heart defect. The V gene is TRBV7-2, the J gene TRBJ1-4, with TRBD1 as a possible D gene (5 bases). The source material was thymocytes. CDR3 nucleotide sequence: TGTGCCAGCAGCTTGCGGGGATCGACAGCAACTAATGAAAAACTGTTTTTT. Its translation: CASSLRGSTATNEKLFF.